Listed below are T cell receptor beta chains from one sample, sequenced in a study of CD4+ T cells in melanoma. Assay: immunoSEQ multiplex PCR; the TCRdb copy retains only in-frame clones and omits some. The listing contains dozens of clones. Specimen: a T cell line or clone, from whole sample or a sorted T cell fraction (not recorded which). The receptors shown here come from a human donor with melanoma. Some clones in this sample may be carry-over from other donors' samples. The CDR3 runs from the conserved cysteine through the conserved F or W. D genes are given only for firm matches. A clone size is listed for some rows: how often the clone was seen (once, few, many), or a class if it is expanded.

clone_size,d_call,v_call,j_call,cdr3_aa,cdr3_nt
-,-,TRBV28,TRBJ2-7,CASSPSLNEQYF,TGTGCCAGCAGCCCCTCCCTCAACGAGCAGTACTTC
-,TRBD2,TRBV10-3,TRBJ2-2,CAISEWASGGNTGELFF,TGTGCCATCAGTGAGTGGGCTAGCGGGGGTAACACCGGGGAGCTGTTTTTT
once,TRBD2,TRBV11-2,TRBJ2-3,CASSFRGRAGDTQYF,TGTGCCAGCAGCTTTCGCGGGAGGGCCGGAGATACGCAGTATTTT
-,-,TRBV30,TRBJ2-2,CAWKEIASTGELFF,TGTGCCTGGAAGGAAATAGCGTCAACCGGGGAGCTGTTTTTT